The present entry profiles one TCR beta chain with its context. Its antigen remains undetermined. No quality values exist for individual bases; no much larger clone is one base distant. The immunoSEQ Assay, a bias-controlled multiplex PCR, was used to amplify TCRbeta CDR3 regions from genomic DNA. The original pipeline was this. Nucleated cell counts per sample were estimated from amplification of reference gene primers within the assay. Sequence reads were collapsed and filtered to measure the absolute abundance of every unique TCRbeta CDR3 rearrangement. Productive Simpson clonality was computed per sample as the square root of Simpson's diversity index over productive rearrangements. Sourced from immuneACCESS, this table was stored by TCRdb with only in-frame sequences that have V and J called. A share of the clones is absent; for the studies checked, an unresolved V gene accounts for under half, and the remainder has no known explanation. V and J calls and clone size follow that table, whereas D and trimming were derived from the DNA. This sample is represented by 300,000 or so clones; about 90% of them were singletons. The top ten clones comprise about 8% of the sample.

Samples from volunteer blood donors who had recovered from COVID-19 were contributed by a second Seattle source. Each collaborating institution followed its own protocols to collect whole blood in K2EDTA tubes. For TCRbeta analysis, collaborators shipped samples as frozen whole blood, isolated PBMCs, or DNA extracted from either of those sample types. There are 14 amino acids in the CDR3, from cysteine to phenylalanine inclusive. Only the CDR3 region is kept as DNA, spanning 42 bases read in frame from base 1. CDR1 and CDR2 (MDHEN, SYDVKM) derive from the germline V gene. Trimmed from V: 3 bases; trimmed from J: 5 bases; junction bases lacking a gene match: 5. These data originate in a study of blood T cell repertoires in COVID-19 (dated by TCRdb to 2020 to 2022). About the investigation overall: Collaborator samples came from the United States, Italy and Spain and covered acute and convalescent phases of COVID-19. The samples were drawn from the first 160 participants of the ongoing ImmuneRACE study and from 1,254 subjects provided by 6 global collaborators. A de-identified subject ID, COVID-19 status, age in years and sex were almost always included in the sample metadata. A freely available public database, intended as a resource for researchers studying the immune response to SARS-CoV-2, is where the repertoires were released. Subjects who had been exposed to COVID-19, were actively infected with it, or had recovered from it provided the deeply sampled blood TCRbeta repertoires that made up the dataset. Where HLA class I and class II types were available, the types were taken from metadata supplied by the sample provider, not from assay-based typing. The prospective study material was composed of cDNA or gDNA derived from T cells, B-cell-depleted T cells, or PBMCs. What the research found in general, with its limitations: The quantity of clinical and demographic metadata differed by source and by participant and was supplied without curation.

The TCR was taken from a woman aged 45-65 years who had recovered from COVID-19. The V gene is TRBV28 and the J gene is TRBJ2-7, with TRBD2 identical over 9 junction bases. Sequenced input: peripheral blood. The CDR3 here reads CASSLAGGRNEQYF. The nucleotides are TGTGCCAGCAGTTTGGCGGGGGGGAGGAACGAGCAGTACTTC.